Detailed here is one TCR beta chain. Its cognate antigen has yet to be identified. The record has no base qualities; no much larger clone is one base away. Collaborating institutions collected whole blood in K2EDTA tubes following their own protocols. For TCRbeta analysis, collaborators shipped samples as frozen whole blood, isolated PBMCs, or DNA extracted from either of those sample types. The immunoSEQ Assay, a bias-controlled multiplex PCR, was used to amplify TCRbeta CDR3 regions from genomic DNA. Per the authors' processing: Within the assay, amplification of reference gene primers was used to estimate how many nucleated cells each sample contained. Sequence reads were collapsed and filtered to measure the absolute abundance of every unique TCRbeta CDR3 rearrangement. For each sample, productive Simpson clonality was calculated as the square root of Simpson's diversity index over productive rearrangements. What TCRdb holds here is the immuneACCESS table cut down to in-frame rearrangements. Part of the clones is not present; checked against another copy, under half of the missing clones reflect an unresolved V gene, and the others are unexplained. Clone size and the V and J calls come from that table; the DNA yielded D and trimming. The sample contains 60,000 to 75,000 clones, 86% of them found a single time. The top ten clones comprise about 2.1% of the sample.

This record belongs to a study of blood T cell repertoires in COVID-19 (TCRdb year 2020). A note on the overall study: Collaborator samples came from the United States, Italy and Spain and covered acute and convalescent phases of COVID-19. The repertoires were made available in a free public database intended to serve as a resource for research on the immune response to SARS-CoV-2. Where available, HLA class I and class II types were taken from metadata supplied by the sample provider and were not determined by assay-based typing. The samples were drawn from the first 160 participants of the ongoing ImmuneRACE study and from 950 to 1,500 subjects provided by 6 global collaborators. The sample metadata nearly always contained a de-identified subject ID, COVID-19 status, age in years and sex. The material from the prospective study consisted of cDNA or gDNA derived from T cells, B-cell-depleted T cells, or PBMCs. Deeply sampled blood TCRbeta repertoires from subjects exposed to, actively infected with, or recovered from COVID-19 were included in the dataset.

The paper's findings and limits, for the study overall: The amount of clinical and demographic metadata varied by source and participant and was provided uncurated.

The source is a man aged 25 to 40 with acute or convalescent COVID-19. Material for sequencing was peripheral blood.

The CDR3 reads CASSPRGQRTGELFF. The DNA reads TGTGCCAGCTCACCGCGTGGGCAACGCACCGGGGAGCTGTTTTTT. The chain uses TRBV18 and TRBJ2-2, with the D gene too uncertain to name. From the cysteine up to the phenylalanine, the CDR3 has a length of 15 residues. Solely the CDR3 DNA is kept, with 45 bases framed from the first base. The germline V gene provides CDR1 KGHSH and CDR2 LQKENI. V loses 3 bases, J loses 4 bases, and the germline ends lie 12 bases apart.